Below are 32 T cell receptor beta chains sequenced from a single sample in a study of cytomegalovirus exposure and HLA in healthy donors. The repertoire was sequenced with immunoSEQ multiplex PCR; TCRdb's copy has only in-frame clones and lacks some. The sample shows some 40,000 clones, 85% to 95% of them seen only once. Input material: PBMCs. The receptors originated from a man between 18 and 29 years old in good health and CMV-seronegative.

This sequence joins TRBV5-1 and TRBJ2-1, with 12 bases that match TRBD2. Germline loops: CDR1 SGHRS, CDR2 YFSETQ. V lost 3 bases and J lost 2; bases outside the gene matches: 6. This CDR3 spans 17 amino acids. Here the CDR3 DNA reads TGCGCCAGCAGCTCAGGACTAGCGGGGCTTACCTACAATGAGCAGTTCTTC. Translated: CASSSGLAGLTYNEQFF.

V is TRBV7-8 and J is TRBJ2-3; the D gene is possibly TRBD2 (6 bases). Germline V gene data show CDR1 as SGHVS and CDR2 as FQNEAQ. V was cut by 5 bases and J by 6 bases, with 15 bases left in between. The CDR3 has 14 amino acids. The CDR3 DNA reads TGTGCCAGCAGCCCCCGGGAGAGGCCGGATACGCAGTATTTT. It yields the protein CASSPRERPDTQYF.

The chain combines TRBV28 with TRBJ2-2, with TRBD1 matching 12 bases. This CDR3 comprises 20 residues. Germline V gene lookup returns CDR1 MDHEN and CDR2 SYDVKM. The junction had 17 bases not matched to a gene; V was cut back by 6 bases and J by 3 bases. As DNA, the CDR3 is TGTGCCAGCAGCTACCGGGACAGGGGGCGTCTAGCGGGGGACACCGGGGAGCTGTTTTTT. As protein: CASSYRDRGRLAGDTGELFF.

This clone occurred a few times. This chain uses TRBV19 with TRBJ1-2; D uncertain. Trimming stripped 3 bases from V and 7 bases from J, with 9 bases between. There are 12 residues in the CDR3. Per germline, CDR1 LNHDA and CDR2 SQIVND (reference sequence). In DNA form, the CDR3 reads TGTGCCAGTAGTATTGGGGAGAGTGGCTACACCTTC. This encodes CASSIGESGYTF. Complete variable domain (other parts from reference TRBV19 and TRBJ1-2): DGGITQSPKYLFRKEGQNVTLSCEQNLNHDAMYWYRQDPGQGLRLIYYSQIVNDFQKGDIAEGYSVSREKKESFPLTVTSAQKNPTAFYLCASSIGESGYTFGSGTRLTVV.

The V gene is TRBV9, the J gene TRBJ2-5, with D possibly being TRBD2 (5 bases). Germline V CDR1 and CDR2: SGDLS, YYNGEE. The CDR3 has 13 residues. Trimming stripped 0 bases from V and 5 bases from J, with 8 bases between. The CDR3 protein is CASSVVLGETQYF. CDR3 nucleotide sequence: TGTGCCAGCAGCGTAGTACTAGGGGAGACCCAGTACTTC.

The chain is built from TRBV6-5 and TRBJ1-1, with TRBD1 as a possible D gene (5 bases). The CDR3 covers 12 residues. Trimming removed 7 bases at V and 11 bases at J, with 17 bases between. Germline assignment: CDR1 MNHEY and CDR2 SVGAGI. The CDR3 loop is CASTATSRVAFF. CDR3 DNA sequence: TGTGCCAGCACCGCGACGAGCAGGGTGGCTTTCTTT.

The J gene is TRBJ1-3, the V gene TRBV5-4; D is perhaps TRBD1 (6 bases). Germline V gives CDR1 SGHNT, CDR2 YYREEE (reference sequence). The CDR3 is 16 residues long. Between the trimmed V and J ends, which lost 2 bases and 2 bases, there was a span of 14 bases. The CDR3 protein is CASSFLETGTGNTIYF. The CDR3, as DNA: TGTGCCAGCAGCTTTCTAGAGACAGGTACTGGAAACACCATATATTTT.

The chain employs TRBV9 and TRBJ2-3, with a weak D call TRBD2 (5 bases). The V end lost 0 bases, the J end lost 3 bases, and 14 bases lay between the germline ends. Germline loops: CDR1 SGDLS, CDR2 YYNGEE. This CDR3 spans 16 amino acids. The CDR3 spells CASSVAPGRVTDTQYF. The DNA for the CDR3 is TGTGCCAGCAGCGTAGCTCCGGGAAGGGTGACAGATACGCAGTATTTT.

This chain connects TRBV27 to TRBJ2-3, with D tentatively TRBD1 (6 bases). The CDR3 extends over 15 amino acids. The ends were cut back, 6 bases at V and 0 bases at J, with 13 bases in the middle. Germline V gene sequence: CDR1 MNHEY, CDR2 SMNVEV (reference sequence). The CDR3 sequence: CASSQTGSSTDTQYF. The DNA of the CDR3 is TGTGCCAGCAGCCAGACAGGTAGTAGCACAGATACGCAGTATTTT.

This clone has more than one count but fewer than ten. The chain couples TRBV9 to TRBJ2-1, with D tentatively TRBD1 (6 bases). Trimming stripped 4 bases from V and 8 bases from J, with 22 bases between. This CDR3 spans 16 amino acids. Per the germline V gene, CDR1 is SGDLS and CDR2 is YYNGEE. CDR3 residues: CASSPRQVAAGDEQFF. In DNA, the CDR3 is TGTGCCAGCAGCCCCCGACAGGTCGCGGCTGGTGATGAGCAGTTCTTC.

V and J are TRBV19 and TRBJ1-5; D perhaps matches TRBD1 (6 bases). The V gene lost 6 bases and the J gene lost 12 bases, with 15 bases spanning the gap. Germline CDR1 and CDR2: LNHDA and SQIVND (reference sequence). CDR3 size: 12 residues. CDR3 amino acids: CASRTGLHDQHF. Here the CDR3 DNA reads TGTGCCAGTAGAACAGGGCTGCACGACCAGCATTTT.

The chain uses TRBV27 and TRBJ1-2; 7 positions agree with TRBD1. Germline V gene lookup returns CDR1 MNHEY and CDR2 SMNVEV (reference sequence). The V segment lost 8 bases and the J segment 0 bases; nucleotides outside the gene matches: 9. The CDR3 consists of 15 residues. This CDR3 is CASRLRGQANYGYTF. CDR3 DNA: TGTGCCAGCCGACTGAGGGGGCAAGCTAACTATGGCTACACCTTC.

The chain combines TRBV19 with TRBJ1-2; 7 nucleotides align to TRBD1. Germline CDR1 reads LNHDA; CDR2 reads SQIVND (reference sequence). J was trimmed by 7 bases and V by 5 bases; bases with no gene match: 4. This CDR3 spans 12 amino acids. The CDR3 sequence: CASSPTGFGYTF. In nucleotides, the CDR3 is TGTGCCAGTAGTCCGACAGGGTTTGGCTACACCTTC.

The rearrangement uses TRBV7-3 and TRBJ1-4; a possible D gene is TRBD1 (5 bases). Trimming cost V 5 bases and J 7 bases, with 23 bases left between them. CDR1 is SGHTA, CDR2 FQGTGA, per germline. The CDR3 covers 17 residues. CDR3: CASSPIPSTEIGEKLFF. CDR3 bases: TGTGCCAGCAGCCCAATCCCTTCGACAGAGATAGGTGAAAAACTGTTTTTT.

The gene calls are TRBV10-3 and TRBJ2-1, with D perhaps TRBD2 (5 bases). V was pared by 2 bases and J by 7 bases, with 12 bases between. CDR1 and CDR2 from the germline V gene are ENHRY and SYGVKD. The CDR3 runs to 14 residues. The CDR3 DNA reads as TGTGCCATCAGTGAGGGAGGCCCTTTAAATGAGCAGTTCTTC. This encodes CAISEGGPLNEQFF.

The chain couples TRBV6-1 to TRBJ1-3; 7 bases agree with TRBD1. Germline CDR1 and CDR2: MNHNS and SASEGT. J gave up 3 bases and V 4 bases, and 9 bases lay outside the gene matches. The CDR3 consists of 16 residues. The CDR3 protein is CASSVLQGPLGNTIYF. The DNA of the CDR3 is TGTGCCAGCAGTGTTCTACAGGGGCCCCTTGGAAACACCATATATTTT.

This clone was seen once. This chain links TRBV7-9 with TRBJ2-5, with TRBD1 matching 7 bases. This CDR3 is 14 amino acids long. Germline trimming cut 5 bases from V and 5 bases from J; bases unmatched to any gene: 8. Germline V gene lookup returns CDR1 SEHNR and CDR2 FQNEAQ (reference sequence). For the CDR3, the DNA is TGTGCCAGCAGCCCGGACAGGAGTCGGGAGACCCAGTACTTC. Its translation is CASSPDRSRETQYF.

The CDR3 coding sequence is TGTGCCAGCGGCAAACTTGGCACCTCTAGCGGAGTCAGGGGCACAGATACGCAGTATTTT. Translation gives CASGKLGTSSGVRGTDTQYF. The rearrangement joins TRBV5-5 to TRBJ2-3; 7 bases are shared with TRBD2. This CDR3 has 20 amino acids. The V segment lost 7 bases and the J segment 1 base; nucleotides outside the gene matches: 24. CDR1 SGHKS and CDR2 YYEKEE come from the germline V gene (reference sequence). Full variable domain (outside the CDR3, taken from reference TRBV5-5 and TRBJ2-3): DAGVTQSPTHLIKTRGQQVTLRCSPISGHKSVSWYQQVLGQGPQFIFQYYEKEERGRGNFPDRFSARQFPNYSSELNVNALLLGDSALYLCASGKLGTSSGVRGTDTQYFGPGTRLTVL.

This chain links TRBV27 with TRBJ2-7, with 12 nucleotides matching TRBD2. After removal of 8 bases from V and 4 bases from J, the junction contained 9 bases not matched to a gene. This CDR3 is built from 15 residues. Germline loops: CDR1 MNHEY, CDR2 SMNVEV (reference sequence). CDR3 bases: TGTGCCAGCGGTTACCGGACTAGCGGGAATTACGAGCAGTACTTC. Its translation is CASGYRTSGNYEQYF.

This chain joins TRBV6-1 and TRBJ2-6; 7 bases are shared with TRBD1. Trimming cost V 4 bases and J 2 bases; bases outside gene matches: 2. Germline V gene sequence: CDR1 MNHNS, CDR2 SASEGT. The CDR3 runs to 15 residues. The CDR3 DNA reads as TGTGCCAGCAGTGCCGGGACAGCTGGGGCCAACGTCCTGACTTTC. Its protein is CASSAGTAGANVLTF.

This chain connects TRBV11-2 to TRBJ2-2, with D unclear. This CDR3 has 13 residues. V was clipped by 6 bases and J by 6 bases, with 11 bases between them. Germline CDR1 is SGHAT and CDR2 is FQNNGV. CDR3 coding DNA: TGTGCCAGCAGACTAAGCGCAGCCGGGGAGCTGTTTTTT. Its translation: CASRLSAAGELFF. Looking up the rest from reference TRBV11-2 and TRBJ2-2 gives the full variable domain: EAGVAQSPRYKIIEKRQSVAFWCNPISGHATLYWYQQILGQGPKLLIQFQNNGVVDDSQLPKDRFSAERLKGVDSTLKIQPAKLEDSAVYLCASRLSAAGELFFGEGSRLTVL.

The DNA for the CDR3 is TGTGCCAGCAGTTACTCGCGGGTTTCCGGGGAGCTGTTTTTT. As protein: CASSYSRVSGELFF. The chain couples TRBV6-5 to TRBJ2-2; the D gene is possibly TRBD2 (5 bases). Germline V CDR1 and CDR2: MNHEY, SVGAGI. The CDR3 runs 14 residues. V was pared by 0 bases and J by 6 bases, with 8 bases between.

CDR3: CASSLGGRGRGKLFF. The CDR3 DNA sequence: TGTGCCAGCAGCTTGGGGGGAAGGGGCAGGGGAAAACTGTTTTTT. The rearrangement uses TRBV5-4 and TRBJ1-4; TRBD1 might be the D (6 bases). The V gene's germline CDR1 is SGHNT and CDR2 YYREEE (reference sequence). The CDR3 is 15 amino acids. With 0 bases removed from V and 10 bases from J, the gap between germline ends came to 16 bases.

By share, this clone ranks as medium-sized (0.01 to 0.1%). The chain recombines TRBV4-1 with TRBJ2-5; no reliable D call. Germline V gene lookup returns CDR1 MGHRA and CDR2 YSYEKL. Trimming pared 0 bases from V and 4 bases from J, leaving 9 bases between. The CDR3 contains 14 residues. The CDR3 coding sequence is TGCGCCAGCAGCCAAGAGGGCGATGGAGAGACCCAGTACTTC. It codes for CASSQEGDGETQYF.

Written as DNA, the CDR3 is TGTGCCATCAGTGATGGATTCGGCGGGGGGAATCCCTACGAGCAGTACTTC. Translated, it gives CAISDGFGGGNPYEQYF. The chain employs TRBV10-3 and TRBJ2-7; 8 positions match TRBD2. J lost 2 bases, V lost 3 bases, and 12 bases had no gene match. Germline CDR1 is ENHRY and CDR2 is SYGVKD. This CDR3 spans 17 amino acids.

This clone was observed a handful of times. J is TRBJ2-2 and V is TRBV29-1; no clear D. In germline, CDR1 is SQVTM, CDR2 ANQGSEA. The ends were cut back, 3 bases at V and 2 bases at J, with 7 bases in the middle. This CDR3 has 13 residues. DNA of the CDR3: TGCAGCGTTGAGTGGCCTAACACCGGGGAGCTGTTTTTT. Amino acids: CSVEWPNTGELFF.

The V call is TRBV4-1, the J call TRBJ1-3; D is undetermined. V lost 1 base and J 3 bases, leaving 13 bases between the germline ends. The germline V gene encodes CDR1 MGHRA and CDR2 YSYEKL. CDR3 size: 16 residues. In nucleotides, the CDR3 is TGCGCCAGCAGCCAAGTAGCAGCGGTACTTGGAAACACCATATATTTT. This sequence encodes CASSQVAAVLGNTIYF.

This clone was observed a handful of times. The gene calls are TRBV6-6 and TRBJ2-7; D is perhaps TRBD1 (6 bases). There are 11 residues in the CDR3. The ends were cut back, 8 bases at V and 9 bases at J, with 14 bases in the middle. CDR1 and CDR2 (germline): MNHNY, SVGAGI (reference sequence). The CDR3 nucleotides read TGTGCCAGCGGCTCAGTACAGGGGCAGTACTTC. Translating it yields CASGSVQGQYF.

This clone occurred a few times. This chain uses TRBV4-2 with TRBJ2-5; tentative D call: TRBD2 (5 bases). The CDR3 contains 16 residues. Germline V CDR1 and CDR2: LGHNA, YNFKEQ. The V and J ends lost 3 bases and 5 bases respectively, with 19 bases between them. The CDR3 DNA reads as TGTGCCAGCAGCCAGGTGGGCGGGCCGAGAGGGGAGACCCAGTACTTC. Residues: CASSQVGGPRGETQYF.

The J gene is TRBJ1-1, the V gene TRBV6-1, with 9 bases that match TRBD1. Looked up from germline, CDR1 is MNHNS and CDR2 is SASEGT. Losses at the gene ends were 1 base for V and 1 base for J; bases not matched to a gene: 4. CDR3 size: 16 residues. This CDR3 reads CASSEEETGGNTEAFF. CDR3 coding DNA: TGTGCCAGCAGTGAAGAAGAGACAGGGGGGAACACTGAAGCTTTCTTT.

Comment on this clone: A much bigger clone sits one base away, suggesting this may be a read error. Other DNA sequences in this specimen translate into the identical CDR3. V gene TRBV21-1 combines with J gene TRBJ2-7; TRBD2, the table's D call, was not compared with the DNA. TRBV21-1 constitutes a pseudogene. CDR3 size: 15 residues. The CDR3 nucleotides read TGTGCCAGCAGCAAGGTCCTAGCGGAGGACCACGAGCAGTACTTC. It codes for CASSKVLAEDHEQYF.

V is TRBV5-1 and J is TRBJ2-2, with D possibly being TRBD1 (6 bases). The germline V gene has CDR1 SGHRS and CDR2 YFSETQ. The CDR3 spans 15 residues. The ends were cut back, 4 bases at V and 3 bases at J, with 13 bases in the middle. This CDR3 is CASSRRQVDTGELFF. The CDR3 DNA follows: TGCGCCAGCAGCCGCCGACAGGTCGACACCGGGGAGCTGTTTTTT.